The 32 T cell receptor beta chains below were found in one sample sequenced in a study of Ad26.COV2.S vaccination and SARS-CoV-2 variants. TCRdb's table, derived via immunoSEQ multiplex PCR, lists solely in-frame clones and lacks some. The data show about 98,000 clones, roughly 75% seen once. The sequencing used peripheral blood, collected after recovery from COVID-19. All receptors derive from a human donor who had recovered from COVID-19.

The chain uses TRBV3-1 (or the pseudogene TRBV3-2) and TRBJ2-3; D unresolved. Trimming stripped 0 bases from V and 3 bases from J, with 10 bases between. The CDR3 loop spans 15 amino acids. Per the germline V gene, CDR1 is LGHDT and CDR2 is YNNKEL (reference sequence). The CDR3 loop reads CASSQEGLITDTQYF. CDR3 coding DNA: TGTGCCAGCAGCCAAGAAGGTCTGATAACAGATACGCAGTATTTT.

The chain employs TRBV5-1 and TRBJ1-6, with D uncertain. From germline, CDR1 is SGHRS and CDR2 YFSETQ. V dropped 5 bases and J dropped 5 bases, with 11 bases sitting between them. The CDR3 loop spans 14 amino acids. The CDR3 region is CASRQRTDNSPLHF. CDR3 nucleotides: TGCGCCAGCAGGCAGAGGACGGATAATTCACCCCTCCACTTT.

This clone is deemed medium-sized. The rearrangement links TRBV4-2 to TRBJ1-3; the D is unclear. The CDR3 runs to 15 residues. V was shortened by 2 bases and J by 0 bases, with 8 bases between the two germline ends. Germline V gene sequence: CDR1 LGHNA, CDR2 YNFKEQ. The CDR3 DNA follows: TGTGCCAGCAGCCAAATCAAGGGCTCTGGAAACACCATATATTTT. This translates into CASSQIKGSGNTIYF.

On this clone: This CDR3 is also generated by other DNA sequences in the sample. Written as DNA, the CDR3 is TGTGCCAGCAGCCAAGAAGCAGCGAACACTGAAGCTTTCTTT. Translated: CASSQEAANTEAFF. The chain uses TRBV3-1 (or the pseudogene TRBV3-2) and TRBJ1-1; D is ambiguous. This CDR3 has 14 amino acids. Per the germline V gene, CDR1 is LGHDT and CDR2 is YNNKEL (reference sequence). V was clipped by 0 bases and J by 1 base, with 6 bases between them.

The rearrangement joins TRBV30 to TRBJ1-1, with D tentatively TRBD1 (6 bases). V was cut by 4 bases and J by 0 bases, with 12 bases left in between. Germline V CDR1 and CDR2: GTSNPN, SVGIG (reference sequence). The CDR3 contains 14 residues. The CDR3 DNA is TGTGCCTGGAAGCAGGACAGAATGAACACTGAAGCTTTCTTT. Translated: CAWKQDRMNTEAFF.

The V gene is TRBV5-1, the J gene TRBJ1-6; D is ambiguous. Germline V CDR1 and CDR2: SGHRS, YFSETQ. The V end lost 1 base, the J end lost 0 bases, and 8 bases lay between the germline ends. The CDR3 consists of 16 residues. CDR3 coding DNA: TGCGCCAGCAGCTTGCGGGAAAGCTCCTATAATTCACCCCTCCACTTT. Translating it yields CASSLRESSYNSPLHF.

This clone was picked up a small number of times. This rearrangement joins TRBV3-1 (or the pseudogene TRBV3-2) to TRBJ1-1; D uncertain. Trimming removed 3 bases at V and 3 bases at J, with 11 bases between. The CDR3 has 14 amino acids. Germline V gene data show CDR1 as LGHDT and CDR2 as YNNKEL (reference sequence). The CDR3 DNA reads as TGTGCCAGCAGCCAGTCCAGTTTGGACACTGAAGCTTTCTTT. Its protein product is CASSQSSLDTEAFF.

The CDR3, as DNA: TGTGCCAGCAGCTTATCAGCCTACAATGAGCAGTTCTTC. Amino acid sequence: CASSLSAYNEQFF. J is TRBJ2-1 and V is TRBV11-2; no reliable D call. The CDR3 has 13 amino acids. The V gene lost 2 bases and the J gene lost 2 bases, with 4 bases spanning the gap. CDR1 SGHAT and CDR2 FQNNGV come from the germline V gene.

This clone was observed once. The chain links TRBV3-1 (or the pseudogene TRBV3-2) to TRBJ1-3; no definite D call. CDR1 LGHDT and CDR2 YNNKEL come from the germline V gene (reference sequence). Trimming took 1 base from V and 0 from J, leaving 10 bases between them. The length of the CDR3 is 16 residues. The CDR3 coding sequence is TGTGCCAGCAGCCAAGTTTACAGTCTCTCTGGAAACACCATATATTTT. Translation: CASSQVYSLSGNTIYF.

The J gene is TRBJ2-1, the V gene TRBV3-1 (or the pseudogene TRBV3-2); D tentatively reads TRBD1 or TRBD2 (6 bases each). The CDR3 has 15 residues. Trimming shortened V by 0 bases and J by 6 bases, and 12 bases separated the two germline ends. Germline V gives CDR1 LGHDT, CDR2 YNNKEL (reference sequence). The CDR3 DNA reads TGTGCCAGCAGCCAAGATACAGGGACTCTCAATGAGCAGTTCTTC. The encoded protein is CASSQDTGTLNEQFF.

The chain links TRBV29-1 to TRBJ2-3; 8 bases map to TRBD1. V shed 7 bases and J 3 bases; nucleotides not matched to a gene: 9. CDR3 length equals 14 residues. CDR1 and CDR2 from the germline V gene are SQVTM and ANQGSEA. CDR3 protein: CSDTTGGLTDTQYF. CDR3 nucleotides: TGCAGCGACACTACAGGGGGTCTTACAGATACGCAGTATTTT.

The J gene is TRBJ2-2, the V gene TRBV2; tentatively, D is TRBD2 (6 bases). CDR1 is SNHLY, CDR2 FYNNEI, per germline. Trimming shortened V by 4 bases and J by 3 bases, and 12 bases separated the two germline ends. This CDR3 has 15 residues. The CDR3 region is CASSAASDYTGELFF. The CDR3 region has the DNA TGTGCCAGCAGTGCGGCTAGCGACTACACCGGGGAGCTGTTTTTT.

The J gene is TRBJ1-2, the V gene TRBV2; no reliable D call. V lost 9 bases, J lost 5 bases, and 10 bases lay in between. Per the germline V gene, CDR1 is SNHLY and CDR2 is FYNNEI. The CDR3 spans 11 residues. The CDR3: CASTFGYGYTF. In DNA, the CDR3 is TGTGCCAGTACCTTTGGATATGGCTACACCTTC.

This clone was detected once. The chain employs TRBV27 and TRBJ1-2, with 7 bases aligning to TRBD1. CDR3 length: 16 amino acids. Germline CDR1 is MNHEY and CDR2 is SMNVEV (reference sequence). The V and J ends lost 6 bases and 2 bases, in that order; junction bases with no gene match: 12. The CDR3 sequence: CASSGRGRELNYGYTF. CDR3 nucleotide sequence: TGTGCCAGCAGCGGCAGGGGGAGAGAGCTAAACTATGGCTACACCTTC.

This clone was observed a few times. The genes are TRBV5-4 and TRBJ2-3; D tentatively reads TRBD1 or TRBD2 (5 bases each). Germline V CDR1 and CDR2: SGHNT, YYREEE (reference sequence). The CDR3 is made up of 14 amino acids. V shed 2 bases and J shed 2 bases, with 9 bases lying between them. The CDR3 coding sequence is TGTGCCAGCAGCTTTTGGGACCTCACAGATACGCAGTATTTT. This encodes CASSFWDLTDTQYF.

This clone has a handful of counts. This specimen includes other DNA sequences encoding the same CDR3. V gene TRBV5-1 combines with J gene TRBJ2-3; TRBD2 matches at 9 bases. Losses at the gene ends were 5 bases for V and 1 base for J; bases not matched to a gene: 2. Germline V gives CDR1 SGHRS, CDR2 YFSETQ. This CDR3 region has 14 residues. The chain's CDR3 is CASRAGGGTDTQYF. The CDR3 DNA is TGCGCCAGCAGGGCGGGGGGGGGCACAGATACGCAGTATTTT.

This clone was observed a handful of times. V gene TRBV10-3 combines with J gene TRBJ1-1; TRBD1 might be the D (5 bases). With 2 bases removed from V and 0 bases from J, the gap between germline ends came to 10 bases. CDR1 is ENHRY, CDR2 SYGVKD, per germline. The CDR3 extends over 15 amino acids. As DNA, the CDR3 is TGTGCCATCAGTGAGGCGGACAACATGAACACTGAAGCTTTCTTT. This encodes CAISEADNMNTEAFF.

The chain uses TRBV28 and TRBJ1-3; D remains unclear. Germline V gives CDR1 MDHEN, CDR2 SYDVKM. Trimming removed 3 bases at V and 1 base at J, with 7 bases between. The CDR3 has 14 amino acids. Here the CDR3 reads CASSFVGSGNTIYF. The CDR3 DNA sequence: TGTGCCAGCAGTTTCGTGGGATCTGGAAACACCATATATTTT.

The V call is TRBV5-1, the J call TRBJ1-2; D call uncertain. Germline CDR1 SGHRS, CDR2 YFSETQ. With 4 bases removed from V and 0 bases from J, the gap between germline ends came to 16 bases. The CDR3 is 16 residues long. DNA of the CDR3: TGCGCCAGCAGCCGAAACTCGCCCCCCGCTAACTATGGCTACACCTTC. It yields the protein CASSRNSPPANYGYTF.

This sequence joins TRBV6-1 and TRBJ2-1; possibly TRBD2 for D (5 bases). V shed 4 bases and J shed 4 bases, with 20 bases lying between them. Germline CDR1 is MNHNS and CDR2 is SASEGT. The CDR3 covers 17 residues. CDR3 region: CASSAHSRSRGYNEQFF. CDR3 sequence (DNA): TGTGCCAGCAGTGCGCACTCGAGGTCTCGGGGTTACAATGAGCAGTTCTTC.

The chain links TRBV3-1 (or the pseudogene TRBV3-2) to TRBJ1-5; possible D gene TRBD1, 6 bases. CDR1 LGHDT and CDR2 YNNKEL come from the germline V gene (reference sequence). The V and J ends lost 4 bases and 5 bases respectively, with 9 bases between them. The CDR3 is 13 residues long. The CDR3 is CASSRDRHQPQHF. The CDR3 nucleotides read TGTGCCAGCAGCCGTGACAGGCATCAGCCCCAGCATTTT.

The V call is TRBV10-3, the J call TRBJ1-6; a possible D gene is TRBD1 (6 bases). Germline V gene data show CDR1 as ENHRY and CDR2 as SYGVKD. The CDR3 has 12 residues. V lost 9 bases to trimming and J lost 7 bases, with 10 bases between them. CDR3 DNA: TGTGCCATAAGGGGGACAAATTCACCCCTCCACTTT. This sequence encodes CAIRGTNSPLHF.

The rearrangement uses TRBV6-6 and TRBJ1-5, with D perhaps TRBD1 (6 bases). CDR3 length equals 15 residues. The ends were cut back, 7 bases at V and 4 bases at J, with 17 bases in the middle. Germline CDR1 MNHNY, CDR2 SVGAGI (reference sequence). The CDR3 sequence: CASTTGGAMNQPQHF. CDR3 DNA sequence: TGTGCCAGCACCACTGGGGGGGCGATGAATCAGCCCCAGCATTTT.

The rearrangement uses TRBV5-6 and TRBJ2-7, with 9 bases fitting TRBD2. Looked up from germline, CDR1 is SGHDT and CDR2 is YYEEEE. V shed 3 bases and J 0 bases; nucleotides not matched to a gene: 1. There are 14 residues in the CDR3. DNA of the CDR3: TGTGCCAGCAGCTCGACTAGCGGCTCCTACGAGCAGTACTTC. Translation: CASSSTSGSYEQYF. Combining the CDR3 with reference TRBV5-6 and TRBJ2-7 gives the whole variable domain DAGVTQSPTHLIKTRGQQVTLRCSPKSGHDTVSWYQQALGQGPQFIFQYYEEEERQRGNFPDRFSGHQFPNYSSELNVNALLLGDSALYLCASSSTSGSYEQYFGPGTRLTVT.

This chain uses TRBV6-2 or TRBV6-3 with TRBJ1-1; 11 positions match TRBD1. V gave up 5 bases and J gave up 4 bases; unmatched junction bases: 6. This CDR3 has 15 residues. CDR1 and CDR2 (germline): MNHEY, SVGEGT. In DNA, the CDR3 is TGTGCCAGCAGTCACCCCGGACAGGGGGCCACTGAAGCTTTCTTT. This encodes CASSHPGQGATEAFF.

The chain joins TRBV4-1 to TRBJ1-2; D is uncertain. The CDR3 spans 14 residues. Germline values: CDR1 MGHRA, CDR2 YSYEKL. V was trimmed by 0 bases and J by 4 bases, leaving 9 bases between them. In nucleotides, the CDR3 is TGCGCCAGCAGCCAAGATTTGGGATTCTATGGCTACACCTTC. Translated: CASSQDLGFYGYTF.

The chain joins TRBV6-5 to TRBJ1-2; 10 bases match TRBD1. Germline CDR1 reads MNHEY; CDR2 reads SVGAGI. J lost 4 bases, V lost 2 bases, and 1 base had no gene match. The CDR3 consists of 14 residues. CDR3 sequence: CASSYGQGGYGYTF. The CDR3 DNA follows: TGTGCCAGCAGTTACGGACAGGGGGGCTATGGCTACACCTTC.

V and J are TRBV5-1 and TRBJ2-3, with 10 nucleotides matching TRBD2. The V gene end was trimmed by 8 bases and the J gene end by 3 bases; junction bases not matched to a gene: 9. This CDR3 has 15 amino acids. In germline, CDR1 is SGHRS, CDR2 YFSETQ. The chain's CDR3 is CASTASGGGTDTQYF. The CDR3 coding sequence is TGCGCCAGTACTGCTAGCGGGGGCGGGACAGATACGCAGTATTTT.

The CDR3 DNA follows: TGTGCCTGGAGTGTGGGGGGGAGGACTGAAGCTTTCTTT. It encodes CAWSVGGRTEAFF. The V gene is TRBV30, the J gene TRBJ1-1; tentatively, D is TRBD1 (5 bases). Germline CDR1 reads GTSNPN; CDR2 reads SVGIG (reference sequence). The CDR3 sequence is 13 residues long. Trimming removed 0 bases from V and 5 bases from J, with 10 bases in between.

The CDR3 DNA reads as TGCGCCAGCAACTTTGAGGGCACAGATACGCAGTATTTT. It is translated as CASNFEGTDTQYF. The rearrangement links TRBV5-1 to TRBJ2-3, with D unclear. The germline V gene has CDR1 SGHRS and CDR2 YFSETQ. Trimming stripped 6 bases from V and 1 base from J, with 9 bases between. The CDR3 consists of 13 residues. The full variable domain, in which reference TRBV5-1 and TRBJ2-3 provide the parts outside the CDR3, is KAGVTQTPRYLIKTRGQQVTLSCSPISGHRSVSWYQQTPGQGLQFLFEYFSETQRNKGNFPGRFSGRQFSNSRSEMNVSTLELGDSALYLCASNFEGTDTQYFGPGTRLTVL.

This clone has just a few counts. The genes are TRBV7-2 and TRBJ1-1, with D possibly being TRBD1 (6 bases). CDR3 size: 14 residues. Germline V gene lookup returns CDR1 SGHTA and CDR2 FQGNSA. Deletions cut 3 bases from V and 1 base from J, with 9 bases between. CDR3 nucleotide sequence: TGTGCCAGCAGCTTCGTCAGGGGGAACACTGAAGCTTTCTTT. It is translated as CASSFVRGNTEAFF.

The chain has TRBV7-3 and TRBJ2-2; no firm D call. The CDR3 has 15 residues. Germline lookup yields CDR1 SGHTA and CDR2 FQGTGA. V dropped 7 bases and J dropped 0 bases, with 12 bases sitting between them. The CDR3 spells CASTSSAANTGELFF. In nucleotides, the CDR3 is TGTGCCAGCACTTCCTCAGCCGCGAACACCGGGGAGCTGTTTTTT.